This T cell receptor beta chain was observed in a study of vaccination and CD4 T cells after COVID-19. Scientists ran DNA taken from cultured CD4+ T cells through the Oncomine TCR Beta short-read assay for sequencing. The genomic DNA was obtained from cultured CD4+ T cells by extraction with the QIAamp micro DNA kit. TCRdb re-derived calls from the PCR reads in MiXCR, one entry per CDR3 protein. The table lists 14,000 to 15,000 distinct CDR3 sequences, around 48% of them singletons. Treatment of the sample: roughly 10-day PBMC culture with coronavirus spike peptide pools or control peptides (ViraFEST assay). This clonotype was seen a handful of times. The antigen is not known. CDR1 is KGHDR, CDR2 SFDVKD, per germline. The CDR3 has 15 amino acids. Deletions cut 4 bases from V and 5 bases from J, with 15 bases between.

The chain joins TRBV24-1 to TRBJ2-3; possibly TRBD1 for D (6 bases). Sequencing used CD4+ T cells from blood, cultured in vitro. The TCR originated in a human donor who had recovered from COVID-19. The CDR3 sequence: CATSDRRGVGDTQYF. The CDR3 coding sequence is TGTGCCACCAGTGACCGCAGGGGAGTGGGAGATACGCAGTATTTT.